A selection of T cell receptor beta chains follows, all from one sample in a study of ipilimumab plus nivolumab after autologous stem cell transplantation. Assay used: immunoSEQ multiplex PCR; TCRdb lists only in-frame clones, some missing. The sample includes several thousand clones, about two thirds of them seen just once. Here the sequenced sample was PBMCs, taken in a trial of ipilimumab plus nivolumab as post-transplant consolidation. All receptors derive from a male donor with multiple myeloma. The CDR3 runs from the conserved cysteine through the conserved F or W. A D gene is named only where the DNA matches it firmly. The listing skips clone size in some rows; elsewhere it reads once, few, many or a size class.

d_gene	j_gene	abundance	v_gene	CDR3nt	CDR3aa
-	TRBJ2-3	-	TRBV9	TGTGCCAGCAGCGTAGCCTCTACTGGACTCCTCGGGCATACGCAGTATTTT	CASSVASTGLLGHTQYF
-	TRBJ1-3	-	TRBV4-1	TGCGCCAGCAGCCAAGGAAACACCATATATTTT	CASSQGNTIYF
-	TRBJ2-7	once	TRBV18	TGTGCCAGCTCCCCTACTCTCGGAAGTTCCTACGAGCAGTACTTC	CASSPTLGSSYEQYF
-	TRBJ1-1	-	TRBV7-3	TGTGCCAGCAGCCCTCGTACGGGGGTAGGCACTGAAGCTTTCTTT	CASSPRTGVGTEAFF
-	TRBJ1-4	medium-sized	TRBV5-6	TGTGCCAGCAGCTTGGAATATGGCGCGGGAACTAATGAAAAACTGTTTTTT	CASSLEYGAGTNEKLFF
TRBD2	TRBJ2-7	once	TRBV7-3	TGTGCCAGCAGCGGACCTGGACTAGCGGGAGGGAGCTACGAGCAGTACTTC	CASSGPGLAGGSYEQYF
-	TRBJ1-5	-	TRBV15	TGTGCCACCAGCAGAGATAGCAATACAGGGTCAGGGAATCAGCCCCAGCATTTT	CATSRDSNTGSGNQPQHF
TRBD1	TRBJ1-5	once	TRBV6-5	TGTGCCAGCAGTTACCCGGACAGGGAGAGTCAGCCCCAGCATTTT	CASSYPDRESQPQHF
-	TRBJ2-7	few	TRBV7-8	TGTGCCAGCAGCCCCCGGGACATATCCTACGAGCAGTACTTC	CASSPRDISYEQYF
TRBD2	TRBJ2-7	-	TRBV7-2	TGTGCCAGCAGCGCACAATCGGGACTAGCGGGTGAACAGTACTTC	CASSAQSGLAGEQYF
-	TRBJ2-1	few	TRBV5-4	TGTGCCAGCAGCTTTGAACCGCTGACTAGTGTTTATAATGAGCAGTTCTTC	CASSFEPLTSVYNEQFF
TRBD2	TRBJ2-1	-	TRBV28	TGTGCCAGCAGTTCCGCGGGAGCCTCCTACAATGAGCAGTTCTTC	CASSSAGASYNEQFF
TRBD1	TRBJ2-7	once	TRBV4-3	TGCGCCAGCAGCCAAGAGGGACAGGGTTTTCCCTACGAGCAGTACTTC	CASSQEGQGFPYEQYF
TRBD2	TRBJ2-3	-	TRBV7-9	TGTGCCAGCAGCTTACCGGGGACTAGCGGGGGGGCTAATACGCAGTATTTT	CASSLPGTSGGANTQYF
-	TRBJ2-3	-	TRBV4-2	TGTGCCAGCAGCCACGATGGGGCGAGCCGCGTCGTTGATACGCAGTATTTT	CASSHDGASRVVDTQYF
TRBD1	TRBJ2-7	-	TRBV27	TGTGCCAGCAGTTTAGGGTCAGGGGGCTACTACGAGCAGTACTTC	CASSLGSGGYYEQYF
-	TRBJ1-1	few	TRBV11-3	TGTGCCAGCAGCGAAAGGAACACTGAAGCTTTCTTT	CASSERNTEAFF
-	TRBJ1-6	hyperexpanded	TRBV6-1	TGTGCCAGCAGCGCGGAGAGCTCCTATAATTCACCCCTCCACTTT	CASSAESSYNSPLHF
TRBD1	TRBJ1-2	-	TRBV28	TGTGCCAGCAGCTCCGGGACAGTTTATGGCTACACCTTC	CASSSGTVYGYTF
-	TRBJ2-2	-	TRBV2	TGTGCCAGCACCCTCCGGGACTTCAAGGGTGGGGAGCTGTTTTTT	CASTLRDFKGGELFF
TRBD1	TRBJ2-3	-	TRBV5-1	TGCGCCAGCAGCTTGGCGGGGGCAGGGGGCGCTTTAAATACGCAGTATTTT	CASSLAGAGGALNTQYF
TRBD1	TRBJ1-4	-	TRBV15	TGTGCCACCAGCAGAGATGGCAACAGGGGAACTGAAAAACTGTTTTTT	CATSRDGNRGTEKLFF
TRBD2	TRBJ2-3	-	TRBV19	TGTGCCAGTAGGACTAGCGGGGGGGGAGATACGCAGTATTTT	CASRTSGGGDTQYF
-	TRBJ2-2	-	TRBV9	TGTGCCAGCAGCGTAGCGGCAGGGGATACCGGGGAGCTGTTTTTT	CASSVAAGDTGELFF
-	TRBJ1-1	few	TRBV6-1	TGTGCCAGCAGTGAAAGGCGTTGGGGGGACACTGAAGCTTTCTTT	CASSERRWGDTEAFF
-	TRBJ2-7	-	TRBV18	TGTGCCAGCTCACCGGCCGTGGGGGCCTACGAGCAGTACTTC	CASSPAVGAYEQYF
-	TRBJ1-2	-	TRBV7-9	TGTGCCAGCAGCTTAGGGGACGTTTATGGCTACACCTTC	CASSLGDVYGYTF
TRBD1	TRBJ2-7	medium-sized	TRBV7-8	TGTGCCAGCAGCGGCCCCGGGACAGGGGGCCTCTACGAGCAGTACTTC	CASSGPGTGGLYEQYF
-	TRBJ1-1	few	TRBV7-3	TGTGCCAACGGGGACCTGAACACTGAAGCTTTCTTT	CANGDLNTEAFF
TRBD2	TRBJ2-1	-	TRBV6-1	TGTGCCAGCAGGAAACTAGCGGGAGTCAATGAGCAGTTCTTC	CASRKLAGVNEQFF
-	TRBJ2-1	-	TRBV7-8	TGTGCCAGCAGGTTAACAACCGCTCGGGATGAGCAGTTCTTC	CASRLTTARDEQFF
TRBD1	TRBJ1-1	-	TRBV6-4	TGTGCCGTCAGACAGGGGACCTTGAACACTGAAGCTTTCTTT	CAVRQGTLNTEAFF
-	TRBJ2-2	-	TRBV5-1	TGCGCCAGCAGCTTGGGGCAGGCCGGGACCGGGGAGCTGTTTTTT	CASSLGQAGTGELFF
-	TRBJ2-5	-	TRBV28	TGTGCCAGCAGTTACACATCGACCCAGTACTTC	CASSYTSTQYF
-	TRBJ2-3	-	TRBV13	TGTGCCAGCAGCCCTAGCGTTGCTAGCACAGATACGCAGTATTTT	CASSPSVASTDTQYF
-	TRBJ2-2	few	TRBV27	TGTGCCAGCAGTTTACGGAACGGGATCAATACCGGGGAGCTGTTTTTT	CASSLRNGINTGELFF
TRBD1	TRBJ1-2	-	TRBV7-9	TGTGCCAGCAGGCGACAGGGGGCTAACTATGGCTACACCTTC	CASRRQGANYGYTF
-	TRBJ2-7	-	TRBV28	TGTGCCAGCAGTTTAGTACAGGGACTAAACGAGCAGTACTTC	CASSLVQGLNEQYF
TRBD1	TRBJ2-2	-	TRBV7-9	TGTGCCAGCAGCCCCCCGGGACAGACGAACACCGGGGAGCTGTTTTTT	CASSPPGQTNTGELFF
-	TRBJ1-5	-	TRBV7-2	TGTGCCAGCAGCTTATTTAGTAGCAATCAGCCCCAGCATTTT	CASSLFSSNQPQHF
-	TRBJ1-1	-	TRBV7-3	TGTGCCAGCAGCCCCCGGCCCTCTCTCAGCCCTGAAGCTTTCTTT	CASSPRPSLSPEAFF
TRBD1	TRBJ2-7	-	TRBV9	TGTGCCAGCAGCGCGAGTCTTGGGACAGGGATAGAGGAGCAGTACTTC	CASSASLGTGIEEQYF
TRBD1	TRBJ2-7	-	TRBV5-4	TGCGCCAGCAGCATCAGGACAGGGAACGAGCAGTACTTC	CASSIRTGNEQYF
-	TRBJ1-4	-	TRBV28	TGTGCCACCCAGAGAGCGCGCCCTTTGTCTAATGAAAAACTGTTTTTT	CATQRARPLSNEKLFF
-	TRBJ2-3	-	TRBV18	TGTGCCAGCTCACTCACAGATACGCAGTATTTT	CASSLTDTQYF
-	TRBJ1-1	-	TRBV7-3	TGTGCCAGCAGCTTAATTGGGGGCCGCACTGAAGCTTTCTTT	CASSLIGGRTEAFF
-	TRBJ2-3	few	TRBV7-3	TGTGCCAGCAGCTTAGTTGGTCCAGATACGCAGTATTTT	CASSLVGPDTQYF
-	TRBJ1-2	-	TRBV7-2	TGTGCCAGCAGCTTATCTACAGGGAACTATGGCTACACCTTC	CASSLSTGNYGYTF
TRBD2	TRBJ2-1	medium-sized	TRBV14	TGTGCCAGCAGCCCTCGGACTAGTCCCTACAATGAGCAGTTCTTC	CASSPRTSPYNEQFF
TRBD1	TRBJ1-5	-	TRBV28	TGTGCCAGTGGGGGACAGGTCAATCAGCCCCAGCATTTT	CASGGQVNQPQHF
TRBD1	TRBJ2-7	-	TRBV7-3	TGTGCCAGCAGCGGAAGGGAAGCAGGGGGCTCCTACGAGCAGTACTTC	CASSGREAGGSYEQYF
-	TRBJ2-1	-	TRBV19	TGTGCCAGTAGTATCGTGGGAAGCTGGAAAAATGAGCAGTTCTTC	CASSIVGSWKNEQFF
TRBD2	TRBJ2-5	few	TRBV5-1	TGCGCCAGCAACACATGGGGGGGTCAAGAGACCCAGTACTTC	CASNTWGGQETQYF
-	TRBJ1-2	-	TRBV9	TGTGCCAGCAGCGTAGAGGGGTCATTCGGGGCTAACTATGGCTACACCTTC	CASSVEGSFGANYGYTF
-	TRBJ1-4	once	TRBV7-2	TGTGCCAGCAGCTCCCTGGACGGTAATGAAAAACTGTTTTTT	CASSSLDGNEKLFF